This T cell receptor (beta chain) was captured in a study of blood T cell repertoires in COVID-19. This clone has a single count. Assay used: immunoSEQ multiplex PCR; TCRdb lists only in-frame clones, some missing. The profile shows roughly 280,000 clones, more than 75% of them singletons. CDR3 size: 12 residues. After removal of 5 bases from V and 6 bases from J, the junction contained 4 bases not matched to a gene. CDR1 and CDR2 (germline): SGHNT, YENEEA. The sequenced sample consisted of peripheral blood. The chain uses TRBV11-3 and TRBJ2-7; TRBD1 matches 7 bases. The sequence derives from an older woman with COVID-19, enrolled during active disease. CDR3 sequence reads: CASSGTDGEQYF. The CDR3 DNA reads TGTGCCAGCAGCGGGACAGATGGCGAGCAGTACTTC.